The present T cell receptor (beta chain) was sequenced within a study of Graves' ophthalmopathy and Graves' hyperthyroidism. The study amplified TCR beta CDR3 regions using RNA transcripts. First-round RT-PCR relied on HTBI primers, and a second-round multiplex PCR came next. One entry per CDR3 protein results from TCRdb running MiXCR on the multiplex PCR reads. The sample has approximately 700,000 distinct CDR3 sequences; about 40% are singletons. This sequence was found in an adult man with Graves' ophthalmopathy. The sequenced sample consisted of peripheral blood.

The DNA for the CDR3 is TGTGCCAGCAGTGAACAGGGGGCGCATGTAAAACTGTTTTTT. Translated: CASSEQGAHVKLFF. The J gene is TRBJ1-4, the V gene TRBV6-6; 9 positions match TRBD1. This CDR3 contains 14 residues. The V and J ends lost 5 bases and 10 bases, in that order; junction bases with no gene match: 8. Germline CDR1 is MNHNY and CDR2 is SVGAGI (reference sequence).